The next 11 T cell receptor beta chains were all read from a single sample in a study of lymphopenia after photon versus proton radiotherapy. The protocol was immunoSEQ multiplex PCR, while the TCRdb copy is restricted to in-frame clones and leaves out a portion. The sample has about 50,000 clones; approximately 92% are singletons. The specimen was peripheral blood, collected from a patient treated with photon-based radiotherapy. The receptors shown here come from a woman aged 40 to 50 with cholangiocarcinoma.

The CDR3 reads CASSSPSSYEQYF. CDR3 DNA: TGTGCCAGCAGCTCCCCTAGCTCCTACGAGCAGTACTTC. The chain is built from TRBV5-4 and TRBJ2-7, with D hard to call. V was cut by 3 bases and J by 0 bases, with 7 bases left in between. There are 13 residues in the CDR3. Germline-derived CDR1 and CDR2 are SGHNT and YYREEE (reference sequence).

The V gene is TRBV5-6, the J gene TRBJ2-3; 10 bases fit TRBD2. The length of the CDR3 is 14 residues. J lost 10 bases, V lost 1 base, and 6 bases had no gene match. Germline V lookup: CDR1 SGHDT, CDR2 YYEEEE. CDR3: CASSLPSGGAAQYF. CDR3 in DNA: TGTGCCAGCAGCTTGCCCAGCGGGGGGGCCGCGCAGTATTTT.

This rearrangement joins TRBV5-1 to TRBJ2-1; 11 bases are shared with TRBD1. The V and J ends lost 7 bases and 8 bases, in that order; junction bases with no gene match: 14. The CDR3 runs 16 residues. CDR1 and CDR2 from the germline V gene are SGHRS and YFSETQ. CDR3 DNA sequence: TGCGCCAGCGCCAGGACAGGGGGCATTAGTATGGATGAGCAGTTCTTC. It specifies CASARTGGISMDEQFF.

The V gene is TRBV5-1, the J gene TRBJ1-2; 7 bases map to TRBD1. In germline, CDR1 is SGHRS, CDR2 YFSETQ. V was clipped by 3 bases and J by 8 bases; unmatched bases: 10. The CDR3 totals 14 residues. The CDR3 sequence is CASSSGSSGGGYTF. CDR3 in DNA: TGCGCCAGCAGCTCGGGCTCATCAGGGGGAGGCTACACCTTC.

This rearrangement joins TRBV7-2 to TRBJ2-5, with 9 bases fitting TRBD2. The length of the CDR3 is 16 residues. Germline-derived CDR1 and CDR2 are SGHTA and FQGNSA. V lost 5 bases, J lost 6 bases, and 13 bases stayed unmatched. CDR3 residues: CASSPPSGGIKQTQYF. CDR3 DNA sequence: TGTGCCAGCAGCCCCCCAAGCGGGGGGATCAAACAGACCCAGTACTTC.

CDR3 coding DNA: TGTGCCGCCCGACAGGGGATCATCAACGAGCAGTACTTC. Protein: CAARQGIINEQYF. The chain has TRBV28 and TRBJ2-7; the match to TRBD1 covers 8 bases. V lost 11 bases to trimming and J lost 5 bases; unmatched junction nucleotides: 11. This CDR3 has 13 amino acids. Per the germline V gene, CDR1 is MDHEN and CDR2 is SYDVKM.

This sequence joins TRBV28 and TRBJ2-3, with TRBD2 as a possible D gene (6 bases). The V end lost 7 bases, the J end lost 4 bases, and 15 bases lay between the germline ends. The V gene's germline CDR1 is MDHEN and CDR2 SYDVKM. This CDR3 comprises 14 residues. The CDR3 DNA follows: TGTGCCAGCACCCCCATTGCGGGACCAGATACGCAGTATTTT. Its translation: CASTPIAGPDTQYF.

The V call is TRBV4-2, the J call TRBJ2-3; 10 bases are shared with TRBD2. The V gene's germline CDR1 is LGHNA and CDR2 YNFKEQ. This CDR3 spans 16 amino acids. Trimming removed 1 base from V and 2 bases from J; junction bases left unmatched: 3. CDR3 nucleotides: TGTGCCAGCAGCCAAGTCGGACTAGCGGACACAGATACGCAGTATTTT. The encoded protein is CASSQVGLADTDTQYF.

CDR3 bases: TGTGCCAGCGTAAGGGGCCGTGAGCAGTTCTTC. Translating it yields CASVRGREQFF. The chain joins TRBV2 to TRBJ2-1; maybe TRBD1 (5 bases). CDR1 is SNHLY and CDR2 is FYNNEI in the germline V gene. The CDR3 covers 11 residues. V lost 8 bases and J lost 9, with 11 bases in between.

The rearrangement uses TRBV7-9 and TRBJ2-1; 9 bases align to TRBD2. Germline-derived CDR1 and CDR2 are SEHNR and FQNEAQ (reference sequence). The V gene end was trimmed by 3 bases and the J gene end by 7 bases; junction bases not matched to a gene: 7. The CDR3 totals 15 residues. The CDR3 region is CASSLGAGGTNEQFF. The CDR3 DNA reads TGTGCCAGCAGCTTGGGGGCGGGAGGGACGAATGAGCAGTTCTTC.

The sample holds one count of this clone. This chain uses TRBV28 with TRBJ1-1; 7 nucleotides agree with TRBD1. Germline-derived CDR1 and CDR2 are MDHEN and SYDVKM. The CDR3 contains 17 residues. Trimming took 5 bases from V and 1 from J; bases not matched to a gene: 13. The CDR3 DNA reads as TGTGCCAGCAGTCCATACAATACCGGGACAGCGAACACTGAAGCTTTCTTT. Translation: CASSPYNTGTANTEAFF.